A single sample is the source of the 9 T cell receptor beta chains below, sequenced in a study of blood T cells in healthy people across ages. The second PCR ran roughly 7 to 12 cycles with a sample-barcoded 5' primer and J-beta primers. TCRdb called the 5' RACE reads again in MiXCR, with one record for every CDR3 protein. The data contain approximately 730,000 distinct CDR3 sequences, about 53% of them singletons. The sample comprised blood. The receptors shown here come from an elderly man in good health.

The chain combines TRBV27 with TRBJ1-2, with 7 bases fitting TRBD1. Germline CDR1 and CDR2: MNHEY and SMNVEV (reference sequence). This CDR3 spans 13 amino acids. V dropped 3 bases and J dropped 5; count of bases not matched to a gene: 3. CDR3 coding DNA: TGTGCCAGCAGTTTGACAGGGCAGTATGGCTACACCTTC. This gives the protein CASSLTGQYGYTF.

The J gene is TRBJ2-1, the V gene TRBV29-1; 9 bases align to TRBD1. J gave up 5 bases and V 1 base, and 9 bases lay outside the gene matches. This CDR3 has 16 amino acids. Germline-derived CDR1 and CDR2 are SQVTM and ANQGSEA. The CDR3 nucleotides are TGCAGCGTTGAAGGGTGGGCGGGACAGGGTCACAATGAGCAGTTCTTC. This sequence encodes CSVEGWAGQGHNEQFF.

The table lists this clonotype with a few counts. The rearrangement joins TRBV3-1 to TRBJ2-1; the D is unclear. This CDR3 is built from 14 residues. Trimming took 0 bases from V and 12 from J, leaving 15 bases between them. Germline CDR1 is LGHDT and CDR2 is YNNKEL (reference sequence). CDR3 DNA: TGTGCCAGCAGCCAAGAGGTCGGTGTCCGCGTGCAGTTCTTC. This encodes CASSQEVGVRVQFF.

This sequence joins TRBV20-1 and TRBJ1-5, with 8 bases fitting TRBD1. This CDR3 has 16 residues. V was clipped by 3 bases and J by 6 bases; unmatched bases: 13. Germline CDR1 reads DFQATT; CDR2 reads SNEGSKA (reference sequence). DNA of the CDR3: TGCAGTGCTAGTCAACTGTCGACAGGGGAGGTTCAGCCCCAGCATTTT. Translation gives CSASQLSTGEVQPQHF.

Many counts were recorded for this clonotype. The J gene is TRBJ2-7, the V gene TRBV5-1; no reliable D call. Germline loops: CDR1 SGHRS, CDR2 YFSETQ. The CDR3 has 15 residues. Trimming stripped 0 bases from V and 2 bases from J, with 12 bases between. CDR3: CASSLEPTITYEQYF. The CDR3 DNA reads TGCGCCAGCAGCTTGGAGCCTACCATTACCTACGAGCAGTACTTC.

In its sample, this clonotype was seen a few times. CDR3 coding DNA: TGCAGCGTTCGCAGGGATTTATCCTACGAGCAGTACTTC. Its translation is CSVRRDLSYEQYF. The rearrangement links TRBV29-1 to TRBJ2-7; D is perhaps TRBD1 (5 bases). With 5 bases removed from V and 1 base from J, the gap between germline ends came to 12 bases. The CDR3 contains 13 residues. CDR1 is SQVTM and CDR2 is ANQGSEA in the germline V gene.

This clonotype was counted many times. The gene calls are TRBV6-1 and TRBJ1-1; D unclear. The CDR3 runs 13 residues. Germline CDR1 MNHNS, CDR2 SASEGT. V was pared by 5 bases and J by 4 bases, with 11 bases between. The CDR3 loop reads CASSTFFVTEAFF. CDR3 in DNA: TGTGCCAGCAGTACTTTCTTTGTCACTGAAGCTTTCTTT.

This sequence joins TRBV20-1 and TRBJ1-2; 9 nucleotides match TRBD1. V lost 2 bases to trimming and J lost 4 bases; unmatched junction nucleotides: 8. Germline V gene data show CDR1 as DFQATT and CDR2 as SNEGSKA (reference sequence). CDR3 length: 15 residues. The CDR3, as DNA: TGCAGTGCTAGAAGGACAGGGGATGGGGGCTATGGCTACACCTTC. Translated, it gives CSARRTGDGGYGYTF.

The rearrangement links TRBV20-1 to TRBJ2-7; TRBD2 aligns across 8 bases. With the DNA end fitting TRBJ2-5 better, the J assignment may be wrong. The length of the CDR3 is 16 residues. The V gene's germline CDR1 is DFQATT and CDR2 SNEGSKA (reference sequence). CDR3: CSARVAGRVVVETQYF. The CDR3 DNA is TGCAGTGCTAGGGTAGCGGGAAGGGTTGTTGTAGAGACCCAGTACTTC.